A single T cell receptor beta chain is shown here with its context. Its cognate antigen is unknown. Use of 60 Vbeta and 13 Jbeta primers characterized the PCR. Clones were sequenced by immunoSEQ multiplex PCR, and TCRdb holds only the in-frame ones, with some missing. The table records 110,000 or so clones, 60% to 80% of them present only once. This record comes from a study of cytomegalovirus exposure and HLA in healthy donors. The CDR3 length is 16 residues. J gave up 1 base and V 6 bases, and 11 bases lay outside the gene matches. CDR1 is SGHNT, CDR2 YYREEE, per germline (reference sequence). Findings and caveats of the study: Among CMV-associated TCR beta chains, most appeared HLA-restricted in a later analysis.

The sequence was obtained from a man in his late teens or twenties in good health and CMV-seropositive. This chain uses TRBV5-4 with TRBJ2-5; TRBD2 agrees at 8 bases. Sequences were obtained from PBMCs. The CDR3 coding sequence is TGTGCCAGCAACCCTTTTCCCACTAGCGGCCAAGAGACCCAGTACTTC. Protein: CASNPFPTSGQETQYF.